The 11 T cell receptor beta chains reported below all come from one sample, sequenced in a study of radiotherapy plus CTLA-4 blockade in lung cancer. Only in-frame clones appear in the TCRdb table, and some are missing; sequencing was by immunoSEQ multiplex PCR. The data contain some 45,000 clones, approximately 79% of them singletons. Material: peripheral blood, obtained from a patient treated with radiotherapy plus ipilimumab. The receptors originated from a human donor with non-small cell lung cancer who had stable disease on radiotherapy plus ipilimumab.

The CDR3 DNA follows: TGTGCCAGCAGTCAGGAGGGCACTCGCTCTGGAAACACCATATATTTT. Residues: CASSQEGTRSGNTIYF. This chain uses TRBV6-4 with TRBJ1-3; unclear D gene. Trimming removed 5 bases at V and 0 bases at J, with 14 bases between. The CDR3 is 16 residues long. CDR1 is MRHNA and CDR2 is SNTAGT in the germline V gene.

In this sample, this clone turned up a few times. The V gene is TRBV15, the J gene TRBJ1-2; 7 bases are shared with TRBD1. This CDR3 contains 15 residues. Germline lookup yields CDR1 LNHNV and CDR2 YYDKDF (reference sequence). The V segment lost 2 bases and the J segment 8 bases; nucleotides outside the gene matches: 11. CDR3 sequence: CATSRYPTGFGGYTF. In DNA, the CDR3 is TGTGCCACCAGCAGATATCCGACAGGGTTCGGGGGCTACACCTTC.

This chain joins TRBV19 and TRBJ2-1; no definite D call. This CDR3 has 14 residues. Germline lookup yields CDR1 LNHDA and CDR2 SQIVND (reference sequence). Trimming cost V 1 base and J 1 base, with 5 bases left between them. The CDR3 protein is CASSIGVSYNEQFF. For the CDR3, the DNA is TGTGCCAGTAGTATAGGCGTTTCCTACAATGAGCAGTTCTTC.

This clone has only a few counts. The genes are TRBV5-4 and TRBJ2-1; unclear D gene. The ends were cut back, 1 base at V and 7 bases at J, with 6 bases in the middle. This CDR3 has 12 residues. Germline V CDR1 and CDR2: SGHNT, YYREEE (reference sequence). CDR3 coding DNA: TGTGCCAGCAGCTTGCCCCGGAATGAGCAGTTCTTC. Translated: CASSLPRNEQFF.

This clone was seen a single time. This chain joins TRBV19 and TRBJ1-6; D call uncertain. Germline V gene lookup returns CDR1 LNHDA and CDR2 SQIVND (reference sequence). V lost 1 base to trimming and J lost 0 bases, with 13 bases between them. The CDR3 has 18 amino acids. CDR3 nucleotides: TGTGCCAGTAGTATAGGACGAGGGTCGGACTCCTATAATTCACCCCTCCACTTT. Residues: CASSIGRGSDSYNSPLHF.

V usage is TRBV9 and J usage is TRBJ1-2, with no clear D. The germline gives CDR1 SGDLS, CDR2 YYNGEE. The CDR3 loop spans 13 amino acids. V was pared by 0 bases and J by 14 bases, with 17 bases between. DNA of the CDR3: TGTGCCAGCAGCGTAGTATCGGCCGAGGGTAGTACCTTC. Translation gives CASSVVSAEGSTF.

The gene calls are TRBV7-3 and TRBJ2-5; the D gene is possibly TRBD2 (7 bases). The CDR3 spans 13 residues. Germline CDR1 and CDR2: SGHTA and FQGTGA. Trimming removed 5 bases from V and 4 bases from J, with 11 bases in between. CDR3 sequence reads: CASSRGAGETQYF. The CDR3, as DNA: TGTGCCAGCAGCCGGGGGGCCGGAGAGACCCAGTACTTC.

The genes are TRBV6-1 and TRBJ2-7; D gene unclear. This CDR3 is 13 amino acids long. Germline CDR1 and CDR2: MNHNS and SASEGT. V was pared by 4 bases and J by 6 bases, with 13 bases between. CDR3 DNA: TGTGCCAGCAGTGCCTCTTGGGCGAGCGAGCAGTACGTC. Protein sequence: CASSASWASEQYV.

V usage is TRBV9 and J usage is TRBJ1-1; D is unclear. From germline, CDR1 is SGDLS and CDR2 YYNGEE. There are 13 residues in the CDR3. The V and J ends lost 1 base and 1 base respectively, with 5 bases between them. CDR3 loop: CASSVTTNTEAFF. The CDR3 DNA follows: TGTGCCAGCAGCGTAACAACGAACACTGAAGCTTTCTTT.

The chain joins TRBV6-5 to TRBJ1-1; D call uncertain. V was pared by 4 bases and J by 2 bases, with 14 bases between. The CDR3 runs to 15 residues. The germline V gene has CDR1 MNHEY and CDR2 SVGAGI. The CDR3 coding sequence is TGTGCCAGCAGTTTCTTCGGAACAGTCAACACTGAAGCTTTCTTT. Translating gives CASSFFGTVNTEAFF.

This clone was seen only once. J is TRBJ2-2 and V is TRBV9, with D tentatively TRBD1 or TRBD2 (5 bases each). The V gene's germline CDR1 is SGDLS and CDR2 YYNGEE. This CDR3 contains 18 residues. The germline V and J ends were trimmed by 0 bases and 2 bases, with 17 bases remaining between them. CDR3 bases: TGTGCCAGCAGCGTAGCCCCAGTGGGACGGTCCAACACCGGGGAGCTGTTTTTT. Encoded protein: CASSVAPVGRSNTGELFF.